A single sample is the source of the 17 T cell receptor beta chains below, sequenced in a study of blood T cell repertoires in COVID-19 (dated by TCRdb to about 2020). Library preparation used the immunoSEQ multiplex PCR assay. Entries here come from immuneACCESS through TCRdb and include only in-frame sequences with V and J called. Some clones fail to appear in such tables; in the studies checked, an unresolved V gene covers under half of the shortfall, and the cause of the remainder is unknown. This sample has 210,000 or so clones in its table, and about 88% of those were observed once. The ten largest clonotypes hold about 1.9% of the sample. Sequenced input: peripheral blood. The receptors here all came from a middle-aged man with active or convalescent COVID-19.

The V call is TRBV30, the J call TRBJ1-2; 9 nucleotides align to TRBD1. Unmatched junction bases numbered 9, after V lost 0 bases and J lost 4 bases. The V gene's germline CDR1 is GTSNPN and CDR2 SVGIG (reference sequence). The CDR3 is 16 amino acids. In nucleotides, the CDR3 is TGTGCCTGGAGTGTTAACAGGGGGCAGTCGAGCTATGGCTACACCTTC. Its translation: CAWSVNRGQSSYGYTF.

The rearrangement links TRBV27 to TRBJ2-1, with D possibly being TRBD1 (6 bases). CDR1 MNHEY and CDR2 SMNVEV come from the germline V gene (reference sequence). This CDR3 region has 12 residues. V was trimmed by 2 bases and J by 9 bases, leaving 8 bases between them. The CDR3 reads CASSLRRGEQFF. The CDR3 DNA reads as TGTGCCAGCAGTTTACGCAGGGGTGAGCAGTTCTTC.

The rearrangement joins TRBV5-1 to TRBJ2-5, with 11 bases matching TRBD1. Germline V gene data show CDR1 as SGHRS and CDR2 as YFSETQ. The CDR3 loop spans 16 amino acids. Trimming took 3 bases from V and 7 from J; bases not matched to a gene: 11. CDR3 nucleotides: TGCGCCAGCAGCTCACTGGGACAGGGGGTACTTGGGACCCAGTACTTC. As protein: CASSSLGQGVLGTQYF. Drawing the rest from reference TRBV5-1 and TRBJ2-5, the complete variable domain is KAGVTQTPRYLIKTRGQQVTLSCSPISGHRSVSWYQQTPGQGLQFLFEYFSETQRNKGNFPGRFSGRQFSNSRSEMNVSTLELGDSALYLCASSSLGQGVLGTQYFGPGTRLLVL.

CDR3 DNA sequence: TGTGCCAGCTCACCACGGACAGGAGGCGACGGGGAGCTGTTTTTT. This sequence encodes CASSPRTGGDGELFF. V usage is TRBV18 and J usage is TRBJ2-2; TRBD1 matches at 7 bases. J lost 7 bases, V lost 1 base, and 6 bases had no gene match. Looked up from germline, CDR1 is KGHSH and CDR2 is LQKENI. The length of the CDR3 is 15 residues.

The chain joins TRBV5-1 to TRBJ2-3; D may be TRBD2 (6 bases). V lost 3 bases and J lost 6, with 14 bases in between. Germline V gene sequence: CDR1 SGHRS, CDR2 YFSETQ. This CDR3 contains 14 residues. CDR3 nucleotide sequence: TGCGCCAGCAGCTCTGGACGGGAGTCCGATACGCAGTATTTT. It encodes CASSSGRESDTQYF.

This chain connects TRBV18 to TRBJ1-5; 8 nucleotides line up with TRBD1. V lost 4 bases to trimming and J lost 0 bases; unmatched junction nucleotides: 5. CDR1 and CDR2 (germline): KGHSH, LQKENI. The CDR3 is 16 residues long. DNA for the CDR3: TGTGCCAGCTCACGGACAGGGTCCTTTAGCAATCAGCCCCAGCATTTT. Protein product: CASSRTGSFSNQPQHF.

The rearrangement uses TRBV5-1 and TRBJ2-7; 7 bases align to TRBD2. The CDR3 is 15 amino acids. The germline V gene has CDR1 SGHRS and CDR2 YFSETQ. J was trimmed by 2 bases and V by 0 bases; bases with no gene match: 5. DNA for the CDR3: TGCGCCAGCAGCTTGGCGGGAGGTCCGGCCTACGAGCAGTACTTC. It encodes CASSLAGGPAYEQYF.

As regards this clone: Additional DNA sequences in this sample encode the identical CDR3. This chain uses TRBV7-9 with TRBJ2-5, with 12 bases identical to TRBD1. This CDR3 spans 16 amino acids. The J segment lost 4 bases and the V segment lost 1 base, leaving 4 bases of the junction unmatched. CDR1 is SEHNR and CDR2 is FQNEAQ in the germline V gene (reference sequence). DNA for the CDR3: TGTGCCAGCAGCTTAGGGGACAGGGGGCAACGAGAGACCCAGTACTTC. Protein: CASSLGDRGQRETQYF. Variable domain in full (rest from reference TRBV7-9 and TRBJ2-5): DTGVSQNPRHKITKRGQNVTFRCDPISEHNRLYWYRQTLGQGPEFLTYFQNEAQLEKSRLLSDRFSAERPKGSFSTLEIQRTEQGDSAMYLCASSLGDRGQRETQYFGPGTRLLVL.

J is TRBJ2-5 and V is TRBV2; D is perhaps TRBD1 (6 bases). Germline V gene data show CDR1 as SNHLY and CDR2 as FYNNEI. V was clipped by 0 bases and J by 4 bases, with 12 bases between them. The CDR3 runs 15 residues. The CDR3: CASSEAQGSAETQYF. In DNA form, the CDR3 reads TGTGCCAGCAGTGAAGCGCAGGGGTCGGCAGAGACCCAGTACTTC.

The V call is TRBV30, the J call TRBJ2-7; no definite D call. The CDR3 consists of 11 residues. Germline-derived CDR1 and CDR2 are GTSNPN and SVGIG (reference sequence). The V and J ends lost 3 bases and 1 base respectively, with 4 bases between them. CDR3 residues: CAWSGSYEQYF. The CDR3 nucleotides read TGTGCCTGGAGCGGTTCCTACGAGCAGTACTTC.

This clone was detected a few times. The genes are TRBV10-3 and TRBJ1-1; 11 bases align to TRBD1. The CDR3 is 16 amino acids. The germline V gene has CDR1 ENHRY and CDR2 SYGVKD. Trimming cost V 6 bases and J 2 bases; bases outside gene matches: 8. CDR3 protein: CAISDFGQGANTEAFF. CDR3 DNA sequence: TGTGCCATCAGCGACTTCGGACAGGGGGCTAACACTGAAGCTTTCTTT.

This clone was detected only once. The V and J genes are TRBV27 and TRBJ2-6; the match to TRBD2 covers 10 bases. Germline V gene lookup returns CDR1 MNHEY and CDR2 SMNVEV (reference sequence). CDR3 length: 17 residues. Trimming cost V 9 bases and J 0 bases; bases outside gene matches: 8. The CDR3 spells CASITSGAPSGANVLTF. In DNA form, the CDR3 reads TGTGCCAGTATCACTAGCGGGGCGCCCTCTGGGGCCAACGTCCTGACTTTC.

The J gene is TRBJ1-2, the V gene TRBV3-1 (or the pseudogene TRBV3-2), with TRBD1 identical over 7 bases. The CDR3 runs 16 residues. V trimming: 1 base; J trimming: 1 base; junction bases outside the gene matches: 6. Looked up from germline, CDR1 is LGHDT and CDR2 is YNNKEL (reference sequence). CDR3 in amino acids: CASSQVGTEYNYGYTF. The CDR3 DNA follows: TGTGCCAGCAGCCAAGTTGGGACAGAGTATAACTATGGCTACACCTTC.

The chain uses TRBV6-5 and TRBJ1-2, with unresolved D. In germline, CDR1 is MNHEY, CDR2 SVGAGI. Trimming took off 6 bases at V and 4 bases at J, with 6 bases between the two ends. This CDR3 spans 11 amino acids. CDR3 sequence reads: CASRVSYGYTF. Written as DNA, the CDR3 is TGTGCCAGCAGGGTCAGCTATGGCTACACCTTC.

This sequence joins TRBV7-2 and TRBJ1-2; 7 nucleotides line up with TRBD1. Germline CDR1 SGHTA, CDR2 FQGNSA. The CDR3 length is 13 residues. The trim removed 5 bases at V and 4 bases at J, leaving 4 bases unmatched. This chain's CDR3 is CASSPDRAYGYTF. CDR3 sequence (DNA): TGTGCCAGCAGCCCAGACAGGGCCTATGGCTACACCTTC.

The rearrangement uses TRBV15 and TRBJ1-5; D gene unclear. Germline assignment: CDR1 LNHNV and CDR2 YYDKDF (reference sequence). Trimming removed 5 bases at V and 2 bases at J, with 16 bases between. The CDR3 is 16 amino acids. The CDR3 DNA reads TGTGCCACCAGCCTCTCCGGGGAATGGGGCAATCAGCCCCAGCATTTT. This gives the protein CATSLSGEWGNQPQHF.

The chain combines TRBV21-1 with TRBJ2-7; the listed D gene, TRBD1, was not tested against the DNA. TRBV21-1 counts as a pseudogene. The CDR3 extends over 15 amino acids. The CDR3 sequence: CASSPEQGSSYEQYF. The CDR3 coding sequence is TGTGCCAGCAGCCCCGAGCAGGGAAGTTCCTACGAGCAGTACTTC.